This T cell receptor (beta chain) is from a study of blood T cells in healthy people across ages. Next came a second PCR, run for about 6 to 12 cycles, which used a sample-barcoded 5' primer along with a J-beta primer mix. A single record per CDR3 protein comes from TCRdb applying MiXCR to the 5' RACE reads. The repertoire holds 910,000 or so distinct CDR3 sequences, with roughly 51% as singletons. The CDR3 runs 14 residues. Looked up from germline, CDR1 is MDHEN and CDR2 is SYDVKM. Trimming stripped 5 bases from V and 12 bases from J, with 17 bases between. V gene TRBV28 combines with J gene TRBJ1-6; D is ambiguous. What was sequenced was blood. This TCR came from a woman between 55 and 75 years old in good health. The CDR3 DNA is TGTGCCAGCAGTCCGCGGGGAACGGTTAGACCCCTCCACTTT. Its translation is CASSPRGTVRPLHF.